The 8 T cell receptor beta chains below all came from one sample that was sequenced in a study of blood T cell repertoires in COVID-19. Here immunoSEQ multiplex PCR was the method, and the copy in TCRdb shows in-frame clones only, minus some. The sample yields 20,000 to 25,000 clones, roughly nine tenths seen once. Source material: peripheral blood. The receptors originated from a woman between 65 and 79 years old with active COVID-19.

V and J are TRBV20-1 and TRBJ2-3; TRBD2 agrees at 7 bases. The CDR3 contains 15 residues. Per germline, CDR1 DFQATT and CDR2 SNEGSKA (reference sequence). V lost 3 bases, J lost 0 bases, and 6 bases stayed unmatched. The CDR3 here is CSASRGEESTDTQYF. In DNA form, the CDR3 reads TGCAGTGCTAGTCGGGGGGAGGAGAGCACAGATACGCAGTATTTT.

The genes are TRBV9 and TRBJ1-1; perhaps TRBD1 as D (6 bases). V lost 3 bases, J lost 5 bases, and 26 bases lay in between. The CDR3 runs 18 residues. The germline gives CDR1 SGDLS, CDR2 YYNGEE. The CDR3 spells CASSAHRVSLLSGTEAFF. For the CDR3, the DNA is TGTGCCAGCAGCGCCCACAGGGTCTCCTTACTTTCGGGGACTGAAGCTTTCTTT.

The V and J genes are TRBV19 and TRBJ1-2; 8 nucleotides line up with TRBD1. Germline CDR1 is LNHDA and CDR2 is SQIVND (reference sequence). The CDR3 runs 13 residues. V shed 2 bases and J 7 bases; nucleotides not matched to a gene: 3. DNA for the CDR3: TGTGCCAGTAGTATACAGGGGGCAGGTGGCTACACCTTC. Translated, it gives CASSIQGAGGYTF. The complete variable domain, with remaining parts taken from reference TRBV19 and TRBJ1-2, reads DGGITQSPKYLFRKEGQNVTLSCEQNLNHDAMYWYRQDPGQGLRLIYYSQIVNDFQKGDIAEGYSVSREKKESFPLTVTSAQKNPTAFYLCASSIQGAGGYTFGSGTRLTVV.

The rearrangement uses TRBV5-1 and TRBJ2-7, with 7 bases lining up with TRBD1. After removal of 0 bases from V and 2 bases from J, the junction contained 2 bases not matched to a gene. This CDR3 contains 14 residues. Germline CDR1 and CDR2: SGHRS and YFSETQ. The CDR3 DNA reads as TGCGCCAGCAGCTTGGGAGACAGGGCCTACGAGCAGTACTTC. Its protein product is CASSLGDRAYEQYF.

This sequence joins TRBV18 and TRBJ1-2; weak D call: TRBD1 (5 bases). Trimming removed 3 bases at V and 3 bases at J, with 14 bases between. The CDR3 is made up of 15 amino acids. Germline assignment: CDR1 KGHSH and CDR2 LQKENI. CDR3 DNA sequence: TGTGCCAGCTCACCTCGAGTGGGGCAAGACTATGGCTACACCTTC. Amino acid sequence: CASSPRVGQDYGYTF. Full variable domain (missing parts from reference TRBV18 and TRBJ1-2): NAGVMQNPRHLVRRRGQEARLRCSPMKGHSHVYWYRQLPEEGLKFMVYLQKENIIDESGMPKERFSAEFPKEGPSILRIQQVVRGDSAAYFCASSPRVGQDYGYTFGSGTRLTVV.

The V gene is TRBV7-2, the J gene TRBJ2-5, with 11 bases identical to TRBD1. Trimming removed 4 bases from V and 5 bases from J; junction bases left unmatched: 6. The CDR3 is 15 residues long. Germline values: CDR1 SGHTA, CDR2 FQGNSA. The CDR3 reads CASSSDRGLWETQYF. For the CDR3, the DNA is TGTGCCAGCAGCTCGGACAGGGGGCTTTGGGAGACCCAGTACTTC. The full variable domain, in which reference TRBV7-2 and TRBJ2-5 provide the parts outside the CDR3, is GAGVSQSPSNKVTEKGKDVELRCDPISGHTALYWYRQSLGQGLEFLIYFQGNSAPDKSGLPSDRFSAERTGGSVSTLTIQRTQQEDSAVYLCASSSDRGLWETQYFGPGTRLLVL.

CDR3 in amino acids: CASSISHEETQYF. CDR3 sequence (DNA): TGTGCCAGTAGTATAAGTCATGAGGAGACCCAGTACTTC. J is TRBJ2-5 and V is TRBV19; unclear D gene. This CDR3 spans 13 amino acids. V was trimmed by 2 bases and J by 5 bases, leaving 9 bases between them. CDR1 and CDR2 (germline): LNHDA, SQIVND (reference sequence).

This CDR3 reads CASSRTSGGFYNEQFF. CDR3 nucleotides: TGTGCCAGCAGCCGGACTAGCGGGGGGTTCTACAATGAGCAGTTCTTC. V usage is TRBV7-8 and J usage is TRBJ2-1; 14 positions match TRBD2. CDR1 is SGHVS and CDR2 is FQNEAQ in the germline V gene. The CDR3 contains 16 residues. J was trimmed by 3 bases and V by 5 bases; bases with no gene match: 3.